This T cell receptor beta chain was retrieved from a study of shared clonotypes between healthy human individuals. The wider study: Donors, aged 18 to 49, were a couple of women and three men.

This CDR3 has 13 amino acids. TCRdb keeps only in-frame clones here, not all; method: immunoSEQ multiplex PCR. Found here are about 1,800,000 clones, approximately 94% of them singletons; the top ten hold around 1%. CD45RO-negative, CCR7-selected cells formed the naive CD8 fraction, which excluded terminally differentiated effector memory CD45RA+ cells. The receptor was isolated from a man aged 18 to 29 in good health. The V gene is TRBV21-1, the J gene TRBJ2-2; the tabulated D call, TRBD1, remains unverified against the DNA. TRBV21-1 corresponds to a pseudogene. Source material: naive CD8+ T cells sorted from blood. CDR3 sequence: CASLTGRTGELFF. The CDR3 DNA follows: TGTGCCAGCTTGACAGGGAGGACCGGGGAGCTGTTTTTT.